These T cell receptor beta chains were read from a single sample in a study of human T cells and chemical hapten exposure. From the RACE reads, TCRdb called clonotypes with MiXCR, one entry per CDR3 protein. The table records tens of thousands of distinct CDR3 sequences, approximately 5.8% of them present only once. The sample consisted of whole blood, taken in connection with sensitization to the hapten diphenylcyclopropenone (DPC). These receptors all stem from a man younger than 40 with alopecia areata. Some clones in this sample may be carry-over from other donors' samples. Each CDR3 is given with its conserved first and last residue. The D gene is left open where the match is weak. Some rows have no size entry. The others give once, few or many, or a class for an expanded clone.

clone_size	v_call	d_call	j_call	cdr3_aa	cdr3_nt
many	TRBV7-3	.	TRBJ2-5	CASSEGVGETQYF	TGTGCCAGCAGCGAAGGGGTCGGGGAGACCCAGTACTTC
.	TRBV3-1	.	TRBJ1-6	CASSQGQGGYGNSPLHF	TGTGCCAGCAGCCAGGGGCAGGGAGGTTACGGGAATTCACCCCTCCACTTT
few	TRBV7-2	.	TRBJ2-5	CASSLSRSETQYF	TGTGCCAGCAGCTTATCAAGATCAGAGACCCAGTACTTC
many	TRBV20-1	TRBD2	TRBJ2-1	CSGTSGTYNEQFF	TGCAGTGGAACTAGCGGGACCTACAATGAGCAGTTCTTC
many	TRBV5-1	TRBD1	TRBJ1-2	CASSSDRGIGYTF	TGCGCCAGCAGTTCGGACAGGGGCATTGGCTACACCTTC
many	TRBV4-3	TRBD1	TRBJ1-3	CASSQALDREGTGNTIYF	TGCGCCAGCAGCCAAGCCCTCGACAGGGAGGGTACTGGAAACACCATATATTTT
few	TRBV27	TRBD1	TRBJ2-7	CASSFRGRGEQYF	TGTGCCAGCAGTTTTAGGGGGCGTGGGGAGCAGTACTTC
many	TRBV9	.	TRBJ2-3	CASSVGVGSLTDTQYF	TGTGCCAGCAGCGTAGGGGTCGGATCCCTCACAGATACGCAGTATTTT
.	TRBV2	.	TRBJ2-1	CASRGGEAEQFF	TGTGCCAGCAGAGGGGGGGAAGCTGAGCAGTTCTTC
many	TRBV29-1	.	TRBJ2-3	CSVSGQRTDTQYF	TGCAGCGTCTCGGGGCAGCGCACAGATACGCAGTATTTT
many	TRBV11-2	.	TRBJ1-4	CASSLAVDEKLFF	TGTGCCAGCAGCTTAGCGGTGGATGAAAAACTGTTTTTT
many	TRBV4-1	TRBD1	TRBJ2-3	CASSQPPQGDTDTQYF	TGCGCCAGCAGCCAACCCCCGCAGGGGGACACAGATACGCAGTATTTT
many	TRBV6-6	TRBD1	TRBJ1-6	CASSYSGQINSPLHF	TGTGCCAGCAGTTATTCGGGACAGATAAATTCACCCCTCCACTTT
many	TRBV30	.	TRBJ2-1	CAWTDSYNEQFF	TGTGCCTGGACGGACTCCTACAATGAGCAGTTCTTC
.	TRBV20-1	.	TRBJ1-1	CSADNNREAFF	TGCAGTGCTGATAACAACAGGGAAGCTTTCTTT
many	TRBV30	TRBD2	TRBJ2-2	CAWMGLAGANTGELFF	TGTGCCTGGATGGGACTAGCGGGGGCGAACACCGGGGAGCTGTTTTTT
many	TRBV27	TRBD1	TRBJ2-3	CASSFGTGVKDTQYF	TGTGCCAGCAGTTTCGGGACAGGTGTCAAAGATACGCAGTATTTT